The table lists the clone carrying this T cell receptor beta chain with a few counts. The antigen is undetermined. The record originates from a study of blood T cells in healthy people across ages. Findings and limits, study-wide: Diversity was higher, and naive CD4+ cells more numerous, in long-lived donors than in aged donors.

Alongside a J-beta primer mix, a sample-barcoded 5' primer served in a second PCR lasting roughly 6 to 12 cycles. TCRdb itself ran the 5' RACE reads through MiXCR, one entry per CDR3 protein. The sample records some 1.4 million distinct CDR3 sequences, 35% to 45% being singletons. Germline values: CDR1 SEHNR, CDR2 FQNEAQ (reference sequence). The CDR3 is 12 residues long. Trimming shortened V by 5 bases and J by 4 bases, and 7 bases separated the two germline ends. Input material: blood. The sequence came from a woman aged 18-29 years in good health. This chain links TRBV7-9 with TRBJ2-3; the D is unclear. The CDR3 region has the DNA TGTGCCAGCAGCCGGAGCCCAGATACGCAGTATTTT. It is translated as CASSRSPDTQYF.